Sequencing of this T cell receptor (beta chain) was carried out in a study of blood T cells in healthy people across ages. Turning to this clonotype: Its antigen remains unknown.

The use of a sample-barcoded 5' primer and a J-beta primer mix characterized a second PCR of roughly 6 to 11 cycles. Every cDNA was tagged by a template-switch adaptor with 12 random nucleotides. From each sample, at least 3 million paired-end reads containing CDR3 were obtained. TCRdb analysed the 5' RACE reads with MiXCR anew, one entry per CDR3 protein. The sample lists roughly 650,000 distinct CDR3 sequences, about 34% seen once, with 15% in the top ten. Caucasian, healthy and from Russia, the donors were aged between about 6 and 90. Overall study findings and caveats: Percentage of naive T cells showed a strong correlation with TCR beta diversity.

Sequences were obtained from blood. The clonotype comes from a woman of 80 years or more in good health.

CDR3 DNA: TGTGCCAGCAGCTTAGTAGGGGGGGCTGGGCGGGAGCAGTTCTTC. Residues: CASSLVGGAGREQFF. The chain joins TRBV7-2 to TRBJ2-1; D is perhaps TRBD2 (7 bases). The CDR3 spans 15 residues. The ends were cut back, 1 base at V and 10 bases at J, with 17 bases in the middle. Germline CDR1 is SGHTA and CDR2 is FQGNSA.